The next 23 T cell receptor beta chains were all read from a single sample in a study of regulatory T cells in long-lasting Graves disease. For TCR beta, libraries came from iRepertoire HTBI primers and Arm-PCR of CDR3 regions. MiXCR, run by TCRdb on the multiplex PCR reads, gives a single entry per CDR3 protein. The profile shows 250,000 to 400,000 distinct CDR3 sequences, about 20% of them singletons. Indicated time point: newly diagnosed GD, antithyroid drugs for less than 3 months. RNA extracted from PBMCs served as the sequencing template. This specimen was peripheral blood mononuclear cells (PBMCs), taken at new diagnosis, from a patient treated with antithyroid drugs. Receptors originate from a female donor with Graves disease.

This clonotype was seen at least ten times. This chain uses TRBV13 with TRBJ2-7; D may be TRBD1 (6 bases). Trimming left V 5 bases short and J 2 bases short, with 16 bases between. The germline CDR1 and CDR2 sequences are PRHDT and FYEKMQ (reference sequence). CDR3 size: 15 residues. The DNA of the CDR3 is TGTGCCAGCAGCCCCCCAGGGGCTACCCCCTACGAGCAGTACTTC. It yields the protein CASSPPGATPYEQYF.

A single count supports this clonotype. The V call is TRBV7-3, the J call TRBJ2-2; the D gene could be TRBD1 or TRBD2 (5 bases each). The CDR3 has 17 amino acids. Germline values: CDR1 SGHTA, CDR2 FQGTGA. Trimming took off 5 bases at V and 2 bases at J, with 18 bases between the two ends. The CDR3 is CASSPDRGRVNTGELFF. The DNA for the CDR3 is TGTGCCAGCAGCCCCGACCGGGGCCGGGTTAACACCGGGGAGCTGTTTTTT.

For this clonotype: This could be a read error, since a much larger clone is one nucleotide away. The CDR3 nucleotides read TGTGCCAGTAGTATAATTCCAGCGGGAGATAATGAGCAGTTCTTC. Amino acid sequence: CASSIIPAGDNEQFF. The chain links TRBV19 to TRBJ2-1, with 8 bases that match TRBD2. The CDR3 sequence is 15 residues long. V shed 2 bases, J shed 7 bases, and the junction held 7 bases outside the gene matches. Germline V gene lookup returns CDR1 LNHDA and CDR2 SQIVND (reference sequence).

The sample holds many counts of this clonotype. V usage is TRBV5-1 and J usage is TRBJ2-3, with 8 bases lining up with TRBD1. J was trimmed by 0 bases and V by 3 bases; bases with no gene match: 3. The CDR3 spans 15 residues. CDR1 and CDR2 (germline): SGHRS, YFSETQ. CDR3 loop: CASSWTGTSTDTQYF. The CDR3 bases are TGCGCCAGCAGCTGGACAGGGACGAGCACAGATACGCAGTATTTT.

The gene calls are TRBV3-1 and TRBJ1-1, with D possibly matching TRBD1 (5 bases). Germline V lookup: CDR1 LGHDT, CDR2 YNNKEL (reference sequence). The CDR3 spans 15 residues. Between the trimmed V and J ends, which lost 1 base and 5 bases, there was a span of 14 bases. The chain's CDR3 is CASSQGGVMGTEAFF. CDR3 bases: TGTGCCAGCAGCCAAGGGGGGGTCATGGGGACTGAAGCTTTCTTT.

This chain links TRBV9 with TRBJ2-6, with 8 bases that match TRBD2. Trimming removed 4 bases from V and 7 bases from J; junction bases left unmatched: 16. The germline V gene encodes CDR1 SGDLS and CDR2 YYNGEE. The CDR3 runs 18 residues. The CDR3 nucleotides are TGTGCCAGCAGCCCCCCGGTGACGGGAGGGAGGATAGCCAACGTCCTGACTTTC. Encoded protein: CASSPPVTGGRIANVLTF.

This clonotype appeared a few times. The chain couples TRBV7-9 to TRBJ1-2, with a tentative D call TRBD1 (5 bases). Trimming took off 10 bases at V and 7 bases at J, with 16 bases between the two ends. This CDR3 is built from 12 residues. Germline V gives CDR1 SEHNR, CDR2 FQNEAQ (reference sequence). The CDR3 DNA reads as TGTGCCACGGAAGAACAGGCGCCTGGCTACACCTTC. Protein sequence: CATEEQAPGYTF.

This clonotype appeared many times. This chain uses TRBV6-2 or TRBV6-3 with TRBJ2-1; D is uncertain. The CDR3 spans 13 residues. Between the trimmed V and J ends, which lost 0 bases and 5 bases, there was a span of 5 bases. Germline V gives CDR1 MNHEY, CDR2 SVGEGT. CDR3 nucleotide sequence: TGTGCCAGCAGTTACTCGACCCACAATGAGCAGTTCTTC. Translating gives CASSYSTHNEQFF.

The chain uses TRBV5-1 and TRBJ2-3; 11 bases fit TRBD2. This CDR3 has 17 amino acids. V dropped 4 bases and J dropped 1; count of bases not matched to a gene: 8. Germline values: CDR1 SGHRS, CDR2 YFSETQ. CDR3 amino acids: CASSPEPGLAGTDTQYF. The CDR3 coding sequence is TGCGCCAGCAGCCCCGAGCCGGGACTAGCGGGCACAGATACGCAGTATTTT.

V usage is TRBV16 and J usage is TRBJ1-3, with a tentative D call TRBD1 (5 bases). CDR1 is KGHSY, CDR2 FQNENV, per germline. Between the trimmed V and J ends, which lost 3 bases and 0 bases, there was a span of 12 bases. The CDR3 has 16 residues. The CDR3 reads CASSHRGRSSGNTIYF. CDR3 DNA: TGTGCCAGCAGCCATCGGGGCAGAAGCTCTGGAAACACCATATATTTT.

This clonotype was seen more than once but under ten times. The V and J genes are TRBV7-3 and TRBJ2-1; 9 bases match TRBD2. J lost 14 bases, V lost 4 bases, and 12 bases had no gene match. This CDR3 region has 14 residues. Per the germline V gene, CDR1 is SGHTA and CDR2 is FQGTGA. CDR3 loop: CASSSLPAGGLKFF. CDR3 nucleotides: TGTGCCAGCAGCTCCTTGCCCGCGGGAGGGTTAAAGTTCTTC.

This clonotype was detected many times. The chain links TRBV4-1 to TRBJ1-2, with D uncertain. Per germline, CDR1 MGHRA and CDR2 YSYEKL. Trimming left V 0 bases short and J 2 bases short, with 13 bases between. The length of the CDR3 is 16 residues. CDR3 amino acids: CASSQDVRGSNYGYTF. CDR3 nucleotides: TGCGCCAGCAGCCAAGACGTACGAGGGTCCAACTATGGCTACACCTTC.

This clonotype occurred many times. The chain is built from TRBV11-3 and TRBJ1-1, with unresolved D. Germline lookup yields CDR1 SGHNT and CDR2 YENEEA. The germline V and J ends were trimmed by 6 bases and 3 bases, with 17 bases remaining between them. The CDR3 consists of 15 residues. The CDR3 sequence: CASSPLRWLDTEAFF. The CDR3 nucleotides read TGTGCCAGCAGTCCCCTCCGATGGTTAGACACTGAAGCTTTCTTT. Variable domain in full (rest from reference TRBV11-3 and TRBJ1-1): EAGVVQSPRYKIIEKKQPVAFWCNPISGHNTLYWYLQNLGQGPELLIRYENEEAVDDSQLPKDRFSAERLKGVDSTLKIQPAELGDSAVYLCASSPLRWLDTEAFFGQGTRLTVV.

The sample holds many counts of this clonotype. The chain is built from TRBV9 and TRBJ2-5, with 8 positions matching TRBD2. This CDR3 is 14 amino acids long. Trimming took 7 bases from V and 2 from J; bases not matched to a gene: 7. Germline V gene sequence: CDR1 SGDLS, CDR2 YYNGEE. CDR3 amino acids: CASGGSGEQETQYF. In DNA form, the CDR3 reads TGTGCCAGCGGGGGTAGCGGGGAACAAGAGACCCAGTACTTC.

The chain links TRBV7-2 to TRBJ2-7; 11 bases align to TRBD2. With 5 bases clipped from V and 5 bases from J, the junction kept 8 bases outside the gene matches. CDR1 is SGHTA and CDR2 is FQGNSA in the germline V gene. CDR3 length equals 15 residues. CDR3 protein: CASSRTQLAGDEQYF. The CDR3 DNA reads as TGTGCCAGCAGCCGGACACAACTAGCGGGGGACGAGCAGTACTTC.

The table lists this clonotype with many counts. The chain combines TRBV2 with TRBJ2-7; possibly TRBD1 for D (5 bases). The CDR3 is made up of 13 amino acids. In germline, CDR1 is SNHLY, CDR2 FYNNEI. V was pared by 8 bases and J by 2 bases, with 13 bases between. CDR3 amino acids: CASGAKGPYEQYF. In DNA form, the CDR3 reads TGTGCCAGCGGGGCTAAGGGTCCCTACGAGCAGTACTTC.

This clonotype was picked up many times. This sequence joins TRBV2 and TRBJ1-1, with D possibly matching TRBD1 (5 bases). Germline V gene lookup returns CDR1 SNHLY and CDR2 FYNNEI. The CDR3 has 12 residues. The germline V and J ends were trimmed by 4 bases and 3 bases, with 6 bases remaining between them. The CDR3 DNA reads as TGTGCCAGCAGTGGGGGGGACACTGAAGCTTTCTTT. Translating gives CASSGGDTEAFF. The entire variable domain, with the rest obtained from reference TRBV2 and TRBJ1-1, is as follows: EPEVTQTPSHQVTQMGQEVILRCVPISNHLYFYWYRQILGQKVEFLVSFYNNEISEKSEIFDDQFSVERPDGSNFTLKIRSTKLEDSAMYFCASSGGDTEAFFGQGTRLTVV.

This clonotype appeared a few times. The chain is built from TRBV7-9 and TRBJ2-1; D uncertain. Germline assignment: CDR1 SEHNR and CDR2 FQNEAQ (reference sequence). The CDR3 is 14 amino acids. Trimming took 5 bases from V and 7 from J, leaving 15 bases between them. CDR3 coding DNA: TGTGCCAGCAGCCACGATTTTACTCGGAATGAGCAGTTCTTC. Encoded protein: CASSHDFTRNEQFF.

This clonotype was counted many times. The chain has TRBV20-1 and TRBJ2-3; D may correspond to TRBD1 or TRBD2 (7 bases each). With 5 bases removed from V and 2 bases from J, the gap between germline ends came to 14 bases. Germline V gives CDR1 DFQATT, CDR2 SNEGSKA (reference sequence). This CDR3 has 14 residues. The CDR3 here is CSAQTGRVTDTQYF. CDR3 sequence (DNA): TGCAGTGCTCAGACAGGGAGGGTCACAGATACGCAGTATTTT.

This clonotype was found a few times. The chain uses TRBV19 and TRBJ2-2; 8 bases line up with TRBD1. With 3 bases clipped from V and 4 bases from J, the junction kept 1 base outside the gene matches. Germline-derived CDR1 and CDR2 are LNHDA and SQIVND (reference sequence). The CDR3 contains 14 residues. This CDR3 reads CASSITGGTGELFF. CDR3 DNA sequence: TGTGCCAGTAGTATTACAGGGGGCACCGGGGAGCTGTTTTTT.

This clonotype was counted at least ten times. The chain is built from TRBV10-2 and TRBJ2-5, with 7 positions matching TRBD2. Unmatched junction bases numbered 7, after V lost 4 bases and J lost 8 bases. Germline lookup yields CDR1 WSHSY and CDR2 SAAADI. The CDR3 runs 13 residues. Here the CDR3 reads CASSGLAERTQYF. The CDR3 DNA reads TGCGCCAGCAGTGGGCTAGCGGAGAGAACCCAGTACTTC.

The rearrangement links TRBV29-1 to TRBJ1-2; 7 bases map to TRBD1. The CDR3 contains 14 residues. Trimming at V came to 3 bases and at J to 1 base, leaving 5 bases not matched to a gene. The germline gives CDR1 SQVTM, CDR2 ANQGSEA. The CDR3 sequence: CSVEEGALNYGYTF. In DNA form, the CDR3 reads TGCAGCGTTGAGGAGGGGGCGCTTAACTATGGCTACACCTTC.

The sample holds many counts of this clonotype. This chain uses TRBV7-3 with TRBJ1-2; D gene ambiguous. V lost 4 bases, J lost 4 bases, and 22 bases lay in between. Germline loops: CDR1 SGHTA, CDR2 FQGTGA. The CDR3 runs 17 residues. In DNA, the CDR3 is TGTGCCAGCAGCTCAAACATCCTTAAGCCCGGATTCTATGGCTACACCTTC. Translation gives CASSSNILKPGFYGYTF.